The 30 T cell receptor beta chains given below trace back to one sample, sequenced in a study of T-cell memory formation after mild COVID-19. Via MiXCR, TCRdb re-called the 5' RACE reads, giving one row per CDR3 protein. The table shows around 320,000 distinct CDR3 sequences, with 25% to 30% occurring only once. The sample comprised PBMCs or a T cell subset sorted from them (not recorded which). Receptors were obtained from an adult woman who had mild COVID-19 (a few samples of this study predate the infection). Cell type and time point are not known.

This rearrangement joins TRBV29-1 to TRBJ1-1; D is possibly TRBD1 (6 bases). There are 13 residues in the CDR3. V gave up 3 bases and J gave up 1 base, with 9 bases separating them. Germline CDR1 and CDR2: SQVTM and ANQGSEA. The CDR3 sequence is CSVDRGWNTEAFF. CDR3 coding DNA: TGCAGCGTTGACAGGGGTTGGAACACTGAAGCTTTCTTT.

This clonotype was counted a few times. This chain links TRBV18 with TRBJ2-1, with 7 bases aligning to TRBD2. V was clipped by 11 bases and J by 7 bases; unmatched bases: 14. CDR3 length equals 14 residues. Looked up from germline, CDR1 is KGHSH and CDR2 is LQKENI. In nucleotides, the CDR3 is TGTGCCGCGGGCGGGGGAGGCCACGCTAATGAGCAGTTCTTC. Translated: CAAGGGGHANEQFF.

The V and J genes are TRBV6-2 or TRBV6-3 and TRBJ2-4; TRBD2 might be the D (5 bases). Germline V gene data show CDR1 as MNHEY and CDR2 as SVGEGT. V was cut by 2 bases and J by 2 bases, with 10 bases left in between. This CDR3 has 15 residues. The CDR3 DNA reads TGTGCCAGCAGTTACGGGAGAGGCTCCAAAAACATTCAGTACTTC. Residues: CASSYGRGSKNIQYF.

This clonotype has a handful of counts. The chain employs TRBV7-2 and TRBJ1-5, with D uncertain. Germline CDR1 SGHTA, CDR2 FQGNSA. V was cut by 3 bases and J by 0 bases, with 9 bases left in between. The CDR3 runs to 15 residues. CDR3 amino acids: CASSLQAYSNQPQHF. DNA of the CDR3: TGTGCCAGCAGCTTGCAGGCTTATAGCAATCAGCCCCAGCATTTT.

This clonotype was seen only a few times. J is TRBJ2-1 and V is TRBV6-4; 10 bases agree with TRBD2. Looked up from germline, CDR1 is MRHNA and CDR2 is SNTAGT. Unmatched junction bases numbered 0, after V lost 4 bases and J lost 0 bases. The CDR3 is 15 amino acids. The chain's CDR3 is CASSGTSGSYNEQFF. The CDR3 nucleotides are TGTGCCAGCAGTGGGACTAGCGGCTCCTACAATGAGCAGTTCTTC.

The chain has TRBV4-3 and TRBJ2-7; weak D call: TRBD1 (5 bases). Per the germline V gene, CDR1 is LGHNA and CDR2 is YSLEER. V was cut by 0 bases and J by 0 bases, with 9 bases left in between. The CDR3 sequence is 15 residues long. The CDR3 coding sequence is TGCGCCAGCAGCCAAGAAAGGACACACTCCTACGAGCAGTACTTC. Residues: CASSQERTHSYEQYF.

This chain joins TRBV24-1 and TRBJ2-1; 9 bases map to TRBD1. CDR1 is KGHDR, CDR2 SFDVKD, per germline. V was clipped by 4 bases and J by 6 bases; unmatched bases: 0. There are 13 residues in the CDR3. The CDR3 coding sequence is TGTGCCACCAGTGAGGGACAGGGCAATGAGCAGTTCTTC. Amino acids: CATSEGQGNEQFF.

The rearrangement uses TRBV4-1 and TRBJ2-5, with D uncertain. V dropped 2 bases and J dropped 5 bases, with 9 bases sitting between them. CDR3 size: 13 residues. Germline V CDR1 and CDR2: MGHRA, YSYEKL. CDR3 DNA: TGCGCCAGCAGCCAATCCTTAGTGGAGACCCAGTACTTC. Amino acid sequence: CASSQSLVETQYF.

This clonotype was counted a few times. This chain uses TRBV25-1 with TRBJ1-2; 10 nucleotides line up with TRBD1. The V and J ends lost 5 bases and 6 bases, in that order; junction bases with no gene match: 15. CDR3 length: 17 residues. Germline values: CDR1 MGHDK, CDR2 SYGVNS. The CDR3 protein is CASSSAYYPGTGDGYTF. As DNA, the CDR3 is TGTGCCAGCAGTTCCGCCTATTACCCCGGGACAGGGGATGGCTACACCTTC.

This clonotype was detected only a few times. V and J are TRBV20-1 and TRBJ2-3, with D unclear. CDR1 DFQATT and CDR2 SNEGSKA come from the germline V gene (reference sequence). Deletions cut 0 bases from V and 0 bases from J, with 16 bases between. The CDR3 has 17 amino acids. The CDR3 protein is CSARDPGRYSSTDTQYF. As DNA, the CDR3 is TGCAGTGCTAGAGATCCGGGCAGATACTCTAGCACAGATACGCAGTATTTT.

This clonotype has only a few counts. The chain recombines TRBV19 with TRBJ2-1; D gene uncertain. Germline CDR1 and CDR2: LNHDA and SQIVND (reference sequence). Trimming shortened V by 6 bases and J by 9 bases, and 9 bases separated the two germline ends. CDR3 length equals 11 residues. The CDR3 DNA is TGTGCCAGTAGCTCGGCGATTGAGCAGTTCTTC. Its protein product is CASSSAIEQFF.

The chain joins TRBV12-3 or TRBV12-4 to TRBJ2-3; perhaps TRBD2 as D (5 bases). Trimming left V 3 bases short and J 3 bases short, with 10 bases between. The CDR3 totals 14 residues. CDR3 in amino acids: CASSFRSGTDTQYF. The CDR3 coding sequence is TGTGCCAGCAGTTTTCGTTCGGGGACAGATACGCAGTATTTT.

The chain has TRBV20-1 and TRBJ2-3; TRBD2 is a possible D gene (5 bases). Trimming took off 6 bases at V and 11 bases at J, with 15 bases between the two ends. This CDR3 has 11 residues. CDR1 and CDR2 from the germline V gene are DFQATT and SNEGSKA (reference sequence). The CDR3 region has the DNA TGCAGTGCCCCTCTACTAGAAGGGCAGTATTTT. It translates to CSAPLLEGQYF.

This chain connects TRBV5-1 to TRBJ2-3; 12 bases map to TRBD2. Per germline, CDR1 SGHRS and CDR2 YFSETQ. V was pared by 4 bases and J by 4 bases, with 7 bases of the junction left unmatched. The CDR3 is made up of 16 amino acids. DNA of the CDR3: TGCGCCAGCAGCCCCCTAGCGGGGGGGCAGCCAGATACGCAGTATTTT. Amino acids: CASSPLAGGQPDTQYF. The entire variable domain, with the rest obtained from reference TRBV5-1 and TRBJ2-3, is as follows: KAGVTQTPRYLIKTRGQQVTLSCSPISGHRSVSWYQQTPGQGLQFLFEYFSETQRNKGNFPGRFSGRQFSNSRSEMNVSTLELGDSALYLCASSPLAGGQPDTQYFGPGTRLTVL.

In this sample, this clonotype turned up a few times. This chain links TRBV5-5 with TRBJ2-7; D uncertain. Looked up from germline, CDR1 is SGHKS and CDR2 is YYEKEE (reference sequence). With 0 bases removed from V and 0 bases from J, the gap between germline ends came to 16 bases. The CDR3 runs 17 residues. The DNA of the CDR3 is TGTGCCAGCAGCTTGGCTGTTCAGGTTGCGACCTCCTACGAGCAGTACTTC. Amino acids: CASSLAVQVATSYEQYF.

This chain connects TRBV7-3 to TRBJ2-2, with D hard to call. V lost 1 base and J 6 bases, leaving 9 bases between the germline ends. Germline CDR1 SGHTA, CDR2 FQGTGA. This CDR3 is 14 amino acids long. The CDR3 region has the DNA TGTGCCAGCAGCTTAAACCCCGACCCCGGGGAGCTGTTTTTT. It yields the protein CASSLNPDPGELFF.

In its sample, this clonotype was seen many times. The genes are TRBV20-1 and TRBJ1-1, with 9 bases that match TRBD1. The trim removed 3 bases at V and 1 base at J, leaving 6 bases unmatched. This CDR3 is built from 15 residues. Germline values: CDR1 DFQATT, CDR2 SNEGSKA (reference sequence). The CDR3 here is CSARRSGQGNTEAFF. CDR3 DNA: TGCAGTGCTAGGAGATCGGGACAGGGGAACACTGAAGCTTTCTTT.

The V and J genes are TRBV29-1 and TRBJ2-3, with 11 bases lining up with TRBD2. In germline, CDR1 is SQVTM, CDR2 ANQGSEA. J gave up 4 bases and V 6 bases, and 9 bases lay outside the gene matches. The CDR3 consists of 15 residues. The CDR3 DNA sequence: TGCAGCGTGAGGAGACTAGCGGGAACATCAGATACGCAGTATTTT. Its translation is CSVRRLAGTSDTQYF.

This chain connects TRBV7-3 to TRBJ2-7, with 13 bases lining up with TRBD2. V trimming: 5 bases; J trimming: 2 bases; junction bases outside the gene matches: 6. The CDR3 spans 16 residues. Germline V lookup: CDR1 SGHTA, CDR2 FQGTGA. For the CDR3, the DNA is TGTGCCAGCAGCCTCTCCGGGACTAGCGGGACCTACGAGCAGTACTTC. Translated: CASSLSGTSGTYEQYF.

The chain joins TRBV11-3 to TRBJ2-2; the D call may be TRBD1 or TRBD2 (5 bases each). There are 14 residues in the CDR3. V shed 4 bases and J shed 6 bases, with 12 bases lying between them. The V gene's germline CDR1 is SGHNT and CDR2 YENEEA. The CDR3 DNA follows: TGTGCCAGCAGCTATAGAGGGGTTTCCGGGGAGCTGTTTTTT. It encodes CASSYRGVSGELFF.

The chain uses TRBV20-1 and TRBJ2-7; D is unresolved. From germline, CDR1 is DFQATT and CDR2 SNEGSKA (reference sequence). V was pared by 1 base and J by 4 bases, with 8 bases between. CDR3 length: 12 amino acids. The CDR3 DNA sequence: TGCAGTGCTAGAGTAACCGAATACGAGCAGTACTTC. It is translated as CSARVTEYEQYF.

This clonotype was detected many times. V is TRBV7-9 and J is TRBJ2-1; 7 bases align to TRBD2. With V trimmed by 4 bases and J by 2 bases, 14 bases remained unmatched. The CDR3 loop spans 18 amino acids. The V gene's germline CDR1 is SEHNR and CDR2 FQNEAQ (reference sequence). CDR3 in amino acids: CASSSKRGENHAYNEQFF. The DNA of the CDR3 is TGTGCCAGCAGCTCCAAGCGGGGAGAAAATCATGCCTACAATGAGCAGTTCTTC.

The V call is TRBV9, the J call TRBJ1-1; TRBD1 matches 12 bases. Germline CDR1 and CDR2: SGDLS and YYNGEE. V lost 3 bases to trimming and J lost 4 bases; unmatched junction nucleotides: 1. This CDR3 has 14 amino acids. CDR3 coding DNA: TGTGCCAGCAGCGGGGGACAGGGGGCCACTGAAGCTTTCTTT. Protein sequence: CASSGGQGATEAFF.

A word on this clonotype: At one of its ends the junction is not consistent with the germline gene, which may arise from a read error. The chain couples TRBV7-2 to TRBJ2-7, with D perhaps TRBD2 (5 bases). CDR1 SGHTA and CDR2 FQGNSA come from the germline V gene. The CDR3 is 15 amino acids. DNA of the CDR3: TGTGCCAGCAGCCTAGCTGCAGAAAACCCCTACGAGCAGTACTTC. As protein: CASSLAAENPYEQYF.

The CDR3 DNA reads TGTGCCAGCAGTTTCGTAGCGGCTAGCGGCACAGATACGCAGTATTTT. Translating gives CASSFVAASGTDTQYF. The genes are TRBV12-3 or TRBV12-4 and TRBJ2-3; D may be TRBD2 (6 bases). The CDR3 has 16 residues. Trimming removed 3 bases from V and 1 base from J, with 14 bases in between.

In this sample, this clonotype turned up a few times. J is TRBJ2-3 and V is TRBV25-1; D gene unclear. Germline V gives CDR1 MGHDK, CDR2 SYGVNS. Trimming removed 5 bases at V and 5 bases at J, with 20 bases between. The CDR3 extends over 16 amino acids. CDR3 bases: TGTGCCAGCAGTACCACCGGGCTAACGAAGGGAGATACGCAGTATTTT. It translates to CASSTTGLTKGDTQYF.

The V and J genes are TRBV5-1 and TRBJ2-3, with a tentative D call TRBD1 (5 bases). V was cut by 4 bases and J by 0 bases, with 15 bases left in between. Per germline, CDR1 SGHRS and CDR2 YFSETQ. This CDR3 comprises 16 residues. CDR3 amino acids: CASSIRQKTSTDTQYF. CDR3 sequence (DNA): TGCGCCAGCAGCATCCGACAGAAAACTAGCACAGATACGCAGTATTTT.

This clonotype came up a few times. CDR3 nucleotide sequence: TGCAGTGCGCCGGGAGAAGCTTTCTTT. Its protein is CSAPGEAFF. V usage is TRBV20-1 and J usage is TRBJ1-1; D not certain. Germline assignment: CDR1 DFQATT and CDR2 SNEGSKA (reference sequence). V was clipped by 6 bases and J by 8 bases, with 7 bases between them. CDR3 size: 9 residues.

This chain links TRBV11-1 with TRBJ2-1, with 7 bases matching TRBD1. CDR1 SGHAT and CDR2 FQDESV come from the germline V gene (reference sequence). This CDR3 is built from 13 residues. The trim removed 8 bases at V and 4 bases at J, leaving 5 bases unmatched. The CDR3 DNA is TGTGCCAGCCGCCAACAGGGGTACAATGAGCAGTTCTTC. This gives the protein CASRQQGYNEQFF.

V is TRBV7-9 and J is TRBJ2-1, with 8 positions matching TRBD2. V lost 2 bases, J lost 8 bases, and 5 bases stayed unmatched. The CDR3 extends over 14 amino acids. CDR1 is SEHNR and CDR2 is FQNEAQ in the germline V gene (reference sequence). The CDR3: CASSLSGSPHEQFF. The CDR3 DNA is TGTGCCAGCAGCTTAAGCGGGAGTCCCCATGAGCAGTTCTTC.